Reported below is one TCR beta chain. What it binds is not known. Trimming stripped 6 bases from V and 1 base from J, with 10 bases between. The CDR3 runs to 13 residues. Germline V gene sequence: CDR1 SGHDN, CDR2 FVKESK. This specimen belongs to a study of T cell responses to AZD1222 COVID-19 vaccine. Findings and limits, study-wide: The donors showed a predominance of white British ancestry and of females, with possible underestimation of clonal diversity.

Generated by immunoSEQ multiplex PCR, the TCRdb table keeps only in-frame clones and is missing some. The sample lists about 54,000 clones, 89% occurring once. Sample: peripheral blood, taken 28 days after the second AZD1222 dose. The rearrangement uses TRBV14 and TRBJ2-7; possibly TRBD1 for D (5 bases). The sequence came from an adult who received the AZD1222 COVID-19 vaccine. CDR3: CASRKGSSYEQYF. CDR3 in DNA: TGTGCCAGCAGGAAGGGGTCTTCCTACGAGCAGTACTTC.